The 29 T cell receptor beta chains listed next were all sequenced from one sample in a study of neurological immune-mediated disorders. One entry per CDR3 protein results from TCRdb running MiXCR on the 5' RACE reads. The sample records approximately 60,000 distinct CDR3 sequences, roughly 3.5% being singletons. Sequenced material: PBMCs. The receptors were sampled from a woman aged 25-40 years with multiple sclerosis.

This clonotype was counted at least ten times. CDR3 DNA sequence: TGTGCCAGCAGTTTGGTGGGAGGAGGCGAGCAGTACTTC. Amino acid sequence: CASSLVGGGEQYF. This chain uses TRBV12-3 or TRBV12-4 with TRBJ2-7; D may be TRBD2 (6 bases). The CDR3 consists of 13 residues. V lost 3 bases, J lost 6 bases, and 12 bases lay in between.

This clonotype was detected many times. The chain couples TRBV5-1 to TRBJ2-7, with 10 bases lining up with TRBD2. The V gene's germline CDR1 is SGHRS and CDR2 YFSETQ. V was pared by 4 bases and J by 0 bases, with 7 bases of the junction left unmatched. The CDR3 has 16 amino acids. Here the CDR3 DNA reads TGCGCCAGCAGCGACCCCGGGACTAGCGTCTCCTACGAGCAGTACTTC. This codes for CASSDPGTSVSYEQYF.

This clonotype has ten or more counts. The J gene is TRBJ1-1, the V gene TRBV12-3 or TRBV12-4; weak D call: TRBD1 (5 bases). The CDR3 loop spans 11 amino acids. The ends were cut back, 2 bases at V and 11 bases at J, with 9 bases in the middle. In DNA form, the CDR3 reads TGTGCCAGCAGTTTACGAGGGGCCGCTTTCTTT. Residues: CASSLRGAAFF.

This clonotype was detected many times. This chain connects TRBV7-3 to TRBJ2-1, with TRBD1 identical over 10 bases. This CDR3 has 14 amino acids. Trimming took 5 bases from V and 4 from J; bases not matched to a gene: 2. CDR1 is SGHTA and CDR2 is FQGTGA in the germline V gene. The CDR3 loop is CASSQGQGYNEQFF. CDR3 in DNA: TGTGCCAGCAGCCAGGGACAGGGGTACAATGAGCAGTTCTTC.

This clonotype turned up a few times. A much larger clone sits a single nucleotide away, making a read error possible. The rearrangement uses TRBV20-1 and TRBJ2-1; D unresolved. Germline V gives CDR1 DFQATT, CDR2 SNEGSKA (reference sequence). CDR3 length equals 12 residues. The DNA for the CDR3 is TGCAGTGCGGAAACCTCCAACAATGAGCAGTTCTTC. This translates into CSAETSNNEQFF.

This chain joins TRBV20-1 and TRBJ1-2; D is unclear. Trimming pared 6 bases from V and 14 bases from J, leaving 22 bases between. This CDR3 has 12 residues. CDR1 is DFQATT and CDR2 is SNEGSKA in the germline V gene (reference sequence). The CDR3 nucleotides are TGCAGTGCACCCCGGCGTGGCGGGTTCGAAACCTTC. The encoded protein is CSAPRRGGFETF.

This clonotype turned up a few times. A much larger clonotype is one base distant, so this may be a read error. The rearrangement links TRBV29-1 to TRBJ1-1, with D possibly matching TRBD1 (5 bases). This CDR3 is built from 13 residues. The germline V gene encodes CDR1 SQVTM and CDR2 ANQGSEA. V shed 4 bases and J shed 1 base, with 10 bases lying between them. The CDR3 loop reads CSVGGGKNTEAFF. The DNA of the CDR3 is TGCAGCGTTGGGGGGGGAAAGAACACTGAAGCTTTCTTT.

This clonotype was picked up many times. This chain joins TRBV5-5 and TRBJ2-5; tentatively, D is TRBD1 (5 bases). The CDR3 extends over 16 amino acids. The germline V gene has CDR1 SGHKS and CDR2 YYEKEE (reference sequence). V shed 4 bases and J shed 1 base, with 17 bases lying between them. CDR3 sequence (DNA): TGTGCCAGCAGCCCGCAACCAGGGTGGATCCAAGAGACCCAGTACTTC. Translating gives CASSPQPGWIQETQYF.

This clonotype was detected many times. The chain combines TRBV24-1 with TRBJ1-5, with TRBD1 identical over 11 bases. This CDR3 is 19 amino acids long. Looked up from germline, CDR1 is KGHDR and CDR2 is SFDVKD. The trim removed 4 bases at V and 0 bases at J, leaving 10 bases unmatched. The CDR3 sequence is CATSDPDRGRLYSNQPQHF. The CDR3 region has the DNA TGTGCCACCAGTGACCCGGACAGGGGGCGACTTTATAGCAATCAGCCCCAGCATTTT.

This clonotype was seen ten or more times. The chain couples TRBV28 to TRBJ2-3; a weak D match, TRBD1 (7 bases). The CDR3 contains 16 residues. V was pared by 2 bases and J by 2 bases, with 14 bases between. Germline loops: CDR1 MDHEN, CDR2 SYDVKM. CDR3 nucleotide sequence: TGTGCCAGCAGTTTAGTGGCGGGACAGACCACAGATACGCAGTATTTT. Translating it yields CASSLVAGQTTDTQYF. The entire variable domain, with the rest obtained from reference TRBV28 and TRBJ2-3, is as follows: DVKVTQSSRYLVKRTGEKVFLECVQDMDHENMFWYRQDPGLGLRLIYFSYDVKMKEKGDIPEGYSVSREKKERFSLILESASTNQTSMYLCASSLVAGQTTDTQYFGPGTRLTVL.

This clonotype occurred many times. V is TRBV4-1 and J is TRBJ2-7; D is perhaps TRBD2 (6 bases). This CDR3 contains 15 residues. In germline, CDR1 is MGHRA, CDR2 YSYEKL. V shed 4 bases and J shed 2 bases, with 15 bases lying between them. CDR3 region: CASSPRGEAAYEQYF. CDR3 nucleotide sequence: TGCGCCAGCAGCCCTCGCGGGGAGGCCGCCTACGAGCAGTACTTC.

The table lists this clonotype with many counts. The rearrangement joins TRBV7-9 to TRBJ1-2; D is unresolved. Germline V gene data show CDR1 as SEHNR and CDR2 as FQNEAQ (reference sequence). This CDR3 has 15 residues. The ends were cut back, 3 bases at V and 0 bases at J, with 11 bases in the middle. Written as DNA, the CDR3 is TGTGCCAGCAGCTTGGGTCGGTCAGCTAACTATGGCTACACCTTC. Amino acid sequence: CASSLGRSANYGYTF.

Many counts were recorded for this clonotype. V and J are TRBV5-1 and TRBJ2-3; TRBD2 matches at 14 bases. CDR3 length equals 14 residues. V was clipped by 5 bases and J by 6 bases; unmatched bases: 2. Germline-derived CDR1 and CDR2 are SGHRS and YFSETQ. The CDR3 here is CASRTSGGGDTQYF. CDR3 DNA: TGCGCCAGCAGGACTAGCGGGGGGGGTGATACGCAGTATTTT.

A few counts support this clonotype. The rearrangement uses TRBV7-8 and TRBJ1-4; D not resolved. The germline CDR1 and CDR2 sequences are SGHVS and FQNEAQ. The CDR3 loop spans 17 amino acids. Trimming removed 2 bases from V and 4 bases from J, with 17 bases in between. CDR3 protein: CASSLQTVSSVNEKLFF. CDR3 nucleotide sequence: TGTGCCAGCAGCTTACAGACCGTTTCGTCAGTTAATGAAAAACTGTTTTTT.

In this sample, this clonotype turned up many times. The rearrangement links TRBV20-1 to TRBJ1-2; possible D gene TRBD1, 5 bases. Deletions cut 0 bases from V and 8 bases from J, with 16 bases between. CDR3 length: 14 amino acids. Germline V CDR1 and CDR2: DFQATT, SNEGSKA (reference sequence). The CDR3 DNA sequence: TGCAGTGCTAGAGATGCGGGCACTCAGGGAGGCTACACCTTC. The encoded protein is CSARDAGTQGGYTF.

This clonotype showed up many times. The rearrangement links TRBV11-2 to TRBJ2-1, with 10 nucleotides matching TRBD2. Germline assignment: CDR1 SGHAT and CDR2 FQNNGV. The CDR3 spans 16 residues. Trimming removed 1 base from V and 3 bases from J; junction bases left unmatched: 3. This chain's CDR3 is CASSLVGLASYNEQFF. The CDR3 DNA reads as TGTGCCAGCAGCTTAGTGGGACTAGCGAGCTACAATGAGCAGTTCTTC.

The V and J genes are TRBV5-1 and TRBJ1-6; D remains ambiguous. The CDR3 has 13 residues. The V gene's germline CDR1 is SGHRS and CDR2 YFSETQ. Trimming shortened V by 1 base and J by 7 bases, and 6 bases separated the two germline ends. The CDR3 protein is CASSLRANSPLHF. The CDR3 region has the DNA TGCGCCAGCAGCTTGAGGGCCAATTCACCCCTCCACTTT. Supplemented by reference TRBV5-1 and TRBJ1-6, the full variable domain reads KAGVTQTPRYLIKTRGQQVTLSCSPISGHRSVSWYQQTPGQGLQFLFEYFSETQRNKGNFPGRFSGRQFSNSRSEMNVSTLELGDSALYLCASSLRANSPLHFGNGTRLTVT.

This clonotype was counted at least ten times. The chain uses TRBV20-1 and TRBJ2-7, with a possible D match to TRBD2 (6 bases). From germline, CDR1 is DFQATT and CDR2 SNEGSKA (reference sequence). Deletions cut 0 bases from V and 3 bases from J, with 15 bases between. This CDR3 region has 15 residues. In DNA form, the CDR3 reads TGCAGTGCTAGAGACCCCCGGGGGTCGAACTACGAGCAGTACTTC. It yields the protein CSARDPRGSNYEQYF.

A remark on this clonotype: Germline is not matched at one junction end, which may reflect a read error. V and J are TRBV18 and TRBJ1-5; D is perhaps TRBD1 (5 bases). Germline lookup yields CDR1 KGHSH and CDR2 LQKENI. There are 14 residues in the CDR3. CDR3 sequence reads: CASSSMLGTQPQNF. As DNA, the CDR3 is TGTGCCAGCTCATCTATGTTAGGGACCCAGCCCCAGAATTTT.

This clonotype was seen repeatedly, ten times or more. The V call is TRBV28, the J call TRBJ1-1; maybe TRBD1 (5 bases). CDR1 and CDR2 (germline): MDHEN, SYDVKM. The CDR3 has 14 amino acids. V was pared by 6 bases and J by 0 bases, with 11 bases between. The CDR3, as DNA: TGTGCCAGCAGAACGGACACAATGAACACTGAAGCTTTCTTT. Amino acid sequence: CASRTDTMNTEAFF. Full variable domain (rest looked up from reference TRBV28 and TRBJ1-1): DVKVTQSSRYLVKRTGEKVFLECVQDMDHENMFWYRQDPGLGLRLIYFSYDVKMKEKGDIPEGYSVSREKKERFSLILESASTNQTSMYLCASRTDTMNTEAFFGQGTRLTVV.

This clonotype turned up a few times. The V gene is TRBV6-2 or TRBV6-3, the J gene TRBJ2-6; TRBD1 agrees at 8 bases. This CDR3 comprises 20 residues. Trimming at V came to 4 bases and at J to 0 bases, leaving 14 bases not matched to a gene. Per the germline V gene, CDR1 is MNHEY and CDR2 is SVGEGT. CDR3 amino acids: CASSWVRGTGSRSGANVLTF. CDR3 DNA sequence: TGTGCCAGCAGTTGGGTGCGCGGGACAGGCTCTCGCTCTGGGGCCAACGTCCTGACTTTC.

This clonotype has ten or more counts. The junction departs from the called germline gene at one end, perhaps through a read error. The chain links TRBV5-5 to TRBJ1-5; 8 nucleotides line up with TRBD1. CDR3 length: 14 amino acids. Germline loops: CDR1 SGHKS, CDR2 YYEKEE (reference sequence). The chain's CDR3 is CASSFDRGNQPQNF. In nucleotides, the CDR3 is TGTGCCAGCAGCTTTGACAGGGGCAATCAGCCCCAGAATTTT.

This clonotype was recorded many times. The rearrangement links TRBV12-3 or TRBV12-4 to TRBJ2-4; tentatively, D is TRBD1 (5 bases). V gave up 2 bases and J gave up 6 bases, with 8 bases separating them. This CDR3 comprises 13 residues. The CDR3 loop is CASSLRQGNIQYF. CDR3 nucleotide sequence: TGTGCCAGCAGTTTAAGGCAGGGAAACATTCAGTACTTC.

This clonotype was seen repeatedly, ten times or more. The rearrangement uses TRBV12-3 or TRBV12-4 and TRBJ1-2, with TRBD1 matching over 8 bases. The V and J ends lost 7 bases and 8 bases, in that order; junction bases with no gene match: 12. The CDR3 sequence is 14 residues long. Here the CDR3 reads CASKPRTGREGYTF. The CDR3 DNA reads as TGTGCCAGCAAACCCCGGACAGGGAGAGAGGGCTACACCTTC.

A note on this clonotype: This sequence may be a read error, since a much larger clone differs from it by one base. No conserved phenylalanine or tryptophan ends this CDR3, so it is likely a read error. The chain links TRBV11-3 to TRBJ1-6; unclear D gene. CDR1 and CDR2 (germline): SGHNT, YENEEA. Trimming stripped 6 bases from V and 7 bases from J, with 7 bases between. The CDR3 spans 12 residues. DNA of the CDR3: TGTGCCAGCAGTCTTGGAAATTCACCCCTCCACTAT. It is translated as CASSLGNSPLHY.

The sample holds many counts of this clonotype. This rearrangement joins TRBV7-2 to TRBJ1-4; D is undetermined. The CDR3 runs to 12 residues. CDR1 is SGHTA and CDR2 is FQGNSA in the germline V gene. V lost 1 base and J 12 bases, leaving 9 bases between the germline ends. The CDR3 DNA reads as TGTGCCAGCAGCTTAGGTCGGGGAGAACTGTTTTTT. Its protein is CASSLGRGELFF.

This clonotype turned up a few times. A read error may account for a junction end that differs from germline. The J gene is TRBJ1-6, the V gene TRBV12-3 or TRBV12-4; D is undetermined. The CDR3 spans 12 residues. In DNA, the CDR3 is TGTGCCAGCAGTCAATCTCATTCACCCCTCAACTTT. Amino acids: CASSQSHSPLNF.

Notes on this clonotype: A read error may explain this, as a much larger clone is one base away. The chain uses TRBV20-1 and TRBJ2-7; 7 bases agree with TRBD2. V lost 6 bases, J lost 5 bases, and 16 bases stayed unmatched. This CDR3 is 15 amino acids long. From germline, CDR1 is DFQATT and CDR2 SNEGSKA (reference sequence). This CDR3 is CSASRWTRGPDEQYF. Written as DNA, the CDR3 is TGCAGTGCCTCCCGCTGGACTAGAGGGCCTGACGAGCAGTACTTC.

This clonotype appeared a few times. V usage is TRBV14 and J usage is TRBJ2-1, with TRBD2 matching 8 bases. The CDR3 loop spans 14 amino acids. After removal of 3 bases from V and 8 bases from J, the junction contained 6 bases not matched to a gene. From germline, CDR1 is SGHDN and CDR2 FVKESK. The CDR3 loop reads CASSQREAYHEQFF. CDR3 nucleotide sequence: TGTGCCAGCAGCCAGCGGGAGGCGTACCATGAGCAGTTCTTC.